These T cell receptor beta chains were read from a single sample in a study of blood T cells in healthy people across ages. One entry per CDR3 protein, called by TCRdb with MiXCR from the 5' RACE reads. The data show 650,000 to 800,000 distinct CDR3 sequences, under 45% seen once. The sample consisted of blood. The receptors originated from a man in his sixties in good health. The CDR3 runs from the conserved cysteine through the conserved F or W. The D gene is left open where the match is weak. Some rows have no size entry. The others give once, few or many, or a class for an expanded clone.

>TRBJ2-4|TRBD1|TRBV7-9|NA
CASSSDRVNIQYF
TGTGCCAGCAGCTCGGACAGGGTCAACATTCAGTACTTC
>TRBJ1-1|NA|TRBV27|NA
CASSISQLTEAFF
TGTGCCAGCAGTATCTCCCAACTCACTGAAGCTTTCTTT
>TRBJ2-7|NA|TRBV6-2/TRBV6-3|NA
CASSRTVEAQYF
TGTGCCAGCAGCCGGACAGTCGAGGCGCAGTACTTC
>TRBJ2-5|TRBD2|TRBV9|NA
CASSVKGGGQETQYF
TGTGCCAGCAGCGTAAAAGGCGGGGGACAAGAGACCCAGTACTTC
>TRBJ2-1|NA|TRBV20-1|few
CSARPGQLSSYNEQFF
TGCAGTGCTAGACCCGGACAGTTAAGCTCCTACAATGAGCAGTTCTTC
>TRBJ1-1|TRBD1|TRBV6-2/TRBV6-3|NA
CASSRRDRGTFF
TGTGCCAGCAGCCGCCGGGACAGGGGAACTTTCTTT
>TRBJ2-3|NA|TRBV9|NA
CASSVGGGIGADTQYF
TGTGCCAGCAGCGTAGGTGGGGGGATTGGCGCAGATACGCAGTATTTT
>TRBJ1-1|TRBD1|TRBV7-2|NA
CASRLNRGGTEAFF
TGTGCCAGCAGACTTAACAGGGGGGGCACTGAAGCTTTCTTT
>TRBJ1-1|TRBD1|TRBV5-1|NA
CASSADRGTVNTEAFF
TGCGCCAGCAGCGCCGACAGGGGGACAGTGAACACTGAAGCTTTCTTT
>TRBJ2-3|NA|TRBV2|few
CASIIVSPDTQYF
TGTGCCAGCATTATAGTTTCTCCAGATACGCAGTATTTT
>TRBJ1-1|TRBD1|TRBV5-1|few
CASSEGTVNTEAFF
TGCGCCAGCAGCGAGGGGACAGTGAACACTGAAGCTTTCTTT
>TRBJ2-6|TRBD2|TRBV7-6|NA
CASSPKHGGGSGANVLTF
TGTGCCAGCAGTCCGAAGCACGGGGGGGGCTCTGGGGCCAACGTCCTGACTTTC
>TRBJ1-6|NA|TRBV7-2|NA
CASSHGEAYNSPLHF
TGTGCCAGCAGCCACGGAGAGGCCTATAATTCACCCCTCCACTTT
>TRBJ2-3|NA|TRBV13|few
CASSLRRQSLSLDTQYF
TGTGCCAGCAGCTTACGACGACAGTCCCTGAGTTTGGATACGCAGTATTTT
>TRBJ2-1|NA|TRBV9|few
CASSVSRNNEQFF
TGTGCCAGCAGCGTATCCAGGAACAATGAGCAGTTCTTC
>TRBJ2-2|NA|TRBV12-5|NA
CASGPGQNTGELFF
TGTGCTAGTGGGCCGGGACAGAACACCGGGGAGCTGTTTTTT
>TRBJ2-7|NA|TRBV13|NA
CASSIRQEPAGSYEQYF
TGTGCCAGCAGCATCCGACAGGAGCCGGCCGGGTCCTACGAGCAGTACTTC
>TRBJ2-3|NA|TRBV5-1|NA
CAGSLDGRPTDTQYF
TGCGCCGGCAGCTTGGATGGCAGGCCCACAGATACGCAGTATTTT
>TRBJ1-2|NA|TRBV30|NA
CAWSQSGTLSGYTF
TGTGCCTGGAGCCAGTCCGGGACCCTGTCTGGCTACACCTTC
>TRBJ2-5|NA|TRBV10-2|NA
CASSDRGSPGETQYF
TGCGCCAGCAGTGACAGGGGATCCCCGGGAGAGACCCAGTACTTC
>TRBJ2-7|NA|TRBV11-3|NA
CASSLDNRARHEQYF
TGTGCCAGCAGCTTAGATAACAGGGCTCGACACGAGCAGTACTTC
>TRBJ2-3|NA|TRBV10-3|NA
CAISRGDGADTQYF
TGTGCCATCAGCAGGGGGGATGGGGCAGATACGCAGTATTTT
>TRBJ2-5|TRBD1|TRBV11-3|NA
CASSFDHRGQETQCF
TGTGCCAGCAGCTTCGACCACAGGGGCCAGGAGACCCAGTGCTTC
>TRBJ2-5|NA|TRBV11-2|NA
CASSSVFQETQYF
TGTGCCAGCAGCTCTGTTTTTCAAGAGACCCAGTACTTC
>TRBJ2-5|NA|TRBV3-1|many
CASSQDMKTQYF
TGTGCCAGCAGCCAAGATATGAAGACCCAGTACTTC
>TRBJ1-4|TRBD1|TRBV29-1|NA
CSAIQGAANEKLFF
TGCAGCGCTATACAGGGGGCAGCTAATGAAAAACTGTTTTTT
>TRBJ1-2|TRBD1|TRBV7-2|few
CASGQGHFYGYTF
TGTGCCAGCGGACAGGGACACTTCTATGGCTACACCTTC
>TRBJ2-4|NA|TRBV5-4|NA
CASTQNQGRKGKVEEYF
TGTGCCAGCACCCAAAACCAGGGCAGAAAGGGTAAGGTGGAGGAGTACTTC
>TRBJ2-7|TRBD1|TRBV28|few
CASSAPPGQGIPYEQYF
TGTGCCAGCAGCGCTCCTCCGGGACAGGGGATACCCTACGAGCAGTACTTC